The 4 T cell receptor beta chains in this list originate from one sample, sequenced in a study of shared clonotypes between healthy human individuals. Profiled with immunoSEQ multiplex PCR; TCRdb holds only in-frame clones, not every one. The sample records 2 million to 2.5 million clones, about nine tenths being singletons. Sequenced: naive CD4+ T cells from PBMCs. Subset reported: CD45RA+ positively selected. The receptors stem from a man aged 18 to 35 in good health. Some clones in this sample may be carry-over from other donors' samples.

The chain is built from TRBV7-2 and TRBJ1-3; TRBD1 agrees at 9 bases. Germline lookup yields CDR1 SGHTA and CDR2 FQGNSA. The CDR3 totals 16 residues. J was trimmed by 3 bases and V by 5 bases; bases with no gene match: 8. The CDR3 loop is CASSQNRGRGGNTIYF. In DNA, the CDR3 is TGTGCCAGCAGCCAGAACAGGGGGCGAGGTGGAAACACCATATATTTT.

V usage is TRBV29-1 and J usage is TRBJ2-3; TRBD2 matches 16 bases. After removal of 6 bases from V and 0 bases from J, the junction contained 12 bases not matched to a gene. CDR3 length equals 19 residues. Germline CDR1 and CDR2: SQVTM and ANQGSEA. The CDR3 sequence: CSVYGTSGRASASTDTQYF. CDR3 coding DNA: TGCAGCGTCTACGGGACTAGCGGGAGGGCATCAGCTAGCACAGATACGCAGTATTTT.

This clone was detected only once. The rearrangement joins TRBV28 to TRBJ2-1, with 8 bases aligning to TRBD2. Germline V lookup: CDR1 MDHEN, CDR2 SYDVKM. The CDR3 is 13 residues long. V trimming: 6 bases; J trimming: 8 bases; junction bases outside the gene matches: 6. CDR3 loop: CASRPGLVDEQFF. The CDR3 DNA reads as TGTGCCAGCAGGCCGGGACTAGTCGATGAGCAGTTCTTC.

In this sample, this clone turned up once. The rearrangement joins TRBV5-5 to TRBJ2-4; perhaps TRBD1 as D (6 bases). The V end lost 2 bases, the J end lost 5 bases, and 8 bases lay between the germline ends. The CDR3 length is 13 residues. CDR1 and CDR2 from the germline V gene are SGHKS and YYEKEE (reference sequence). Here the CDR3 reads CASSFPGENIQYF. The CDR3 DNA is TGTGCCAGCAGCTTCCCAGGGGAAAACATTCAGTACTTC.